This T cell receptor (beta chain) is from a study of draining lymph node invasion in breast cancer (dated by TCRdb to 2020 to 2021). Study-level background: In a separate targeted assay, sorted memory regulatory T cells and memory conventional CD4 T cells were compared across breast cancer tissues by bulk TCR-beta CDR3 sequencing. The separate targeted TCR sequencing included lymph nodes from five patients, and primary tumors were also sequenced for three of those five patients. From each patient, matched non-invaded and tumor-invaded tumor-draining lymph nodes and the primary tumor were collected, and both Treg and Tconv subsets were profiled. The research as a whole found: In the targeted TCR-seq data, Tregs appeared more clonally expanded than Tconvs in all tissues, and both subsets were less diverse in tumor than lymph nodes. TCRs shared between Treg and Tconv subsets were regarded as suggestive, but not proof, of a common clonal origin. Some of the top 100 tumor clones were detected in invaded and non-invaded nodes, and this detection was taken to suggest recirculation between tumor and draining nodes. Within each tissue, roughly 13-22% of Treg TCRs were also found among Tconvs, a result interpreted as suggesting peripheral Treg induction. The tumor top-100 clone tracking analysis was possible in only two patients. The data could not determine whether Treg conversion took place in a particular organ or whether converted Tregs recirculated between nodes and tumor.

CDR1 and CDR2, looked up from the germline V gene (reference sequence), are SEHNR and FQNEAQ. The CDR3 sequence holds 13 residues, the cysteine and phenylalanine included. The CDR3 DNA has 39 bases and is translated from base 1. V was cut back by 5 bases and J by 5 bases, leaving a gap of 12 bases between them. For memory regulatory T cells, the sort was based on CD4+ CD45RA- CD25high cells. Before staining and sorting, T cells were pre-enriched using a Miltenyi Pan T Cell isolation kit. Immunohistochemistry for estrogen receptor, progesterone receptor, HER2 and Ki-67 was used to characterize the primary tumors. Fresh surgical tissue was processed within a few hours after surgery by being cut into small fragments. The tissue fragments were enzymatically digested with Liberase TL plus DNase for 15 to 20 minutes and then passed through a 40-micrometer strainer. After DAPI live/dead staining, sorting was performed on a BD FACS Aria II with 98-99% purity. Sorted cells were lysed in TCL buffer and RNA was purified with a Norgen Single Cell RNA purification kit including DNase treatment.

Library method: bulk RNA-seq. TCRdb lists the instrument as Illumina HiSeq 2500. In the paper's pipeline: In the separate targeted TCR-seq dataset, CDR3 sequences were extracted from raw reads and quantified using MiXCR version 2.1.5 with default parameters. In the separate targeted TCR-seq dataset, TCR-beta clones were defined by the combination of V gene, J gene and CDR3 sequence. The separate targeted TCR-seq dataset was filtered by first dropping clones with fewer than three counts and then keeping only the 90% most strongly expressed clones in each sample. The separate targeted TCR-seq dataset calculated Treg-Tconv overlap for each tissue as the number of shared clones divided by the total number of Treg clones, multiplied by 100. TCRdb reprocessing: public reads trimmed at Q25 with fastp, clones called with MiXCR, in-frame beta chains kept. Here each entry gathers all rows of one CDR3 protein and keeps the most common genes and DNA. The V and J calls and clone size come from TCRdb's table, not from the authors' own analysis. Present in this sample are some 300 distinct CDR3 sequences, more than 20% of which were seen just once. 20% to 25% of the sample is held by the ten biggest clonotypes.

Worth noting for this clonotype: What this receptor recognizes is not known. No base qualities exist here, and no much larger clone lies one base off it.

This clonotype was sampled from a female donor with luminal breast cancer. Recombination linked TRBV7-9 to TRBJ1-2; the D segment cannot be called with confidence. The specimen sequenced was sorted memory Tregs from the tumor. The label giving this sample's cell subset or site can be read as: CD45RA-negative sorted CD4+ T cells (memory Tconv or effector/memory Treg). The CDR3: CASSHTRPYGYTF. The nucleotide sequence reads TGTGCCAGCAGCCACACTCGACCTTATGGCTACACCTTC.